This is a list of T cell receptor beta chains from one sample in a study of blood T cell repertoires in COVID-19. Assay: immunoSEQ multiplex PCR; the TCRdb copy retains only in-frame clones and omits some. The table includes 200,000 to 250,000 clones, approximately 87% detected once. The material sequenced was peripheral blood. These receptors all stem from a man between 60 and 70 years old with acute or convalescent COVID-19. Each CDR3 is given with its conserved first and last residue. The D gene is left open where the match is weak. Some rows mark clone size as missing; the rest say once, few, many or name a class of expanded clone.

TRBV24-1	TRBJ2-3	TRBD1	-	CATSDPTGVPDTQYF	TGTGCCACCAGTGACCCCACAGGGGTCCCAGATACGCAGTATTTT
TRBV20-1	TRBJ1-1	TRBD1	-	CSASGGTGNTEAFF	TGCAGTGCTAGTGGCGGGACAGGGAACACTGAAGCTTTCTTT
TRBV5-8	TRBJ2-7	TRBD2	-	CASSRAGDTYEQYF	TGTGCCAGCAGTAGAGCGGGAGACACCTACGAGCAGTACTTC
TRBV29-1	TRBJ1-1	TRBD1	-	CSVRDRGHLNTEAFF	TGCAGCGTTAGGGACAGGGGGCACCTGAACACTGAAGCTTTCTTT
TRBV5-6	TRBJ2-7	TRBD1	-	CASTLVGQDSYEQYF	TGTGCCAGCACCCTGGTGGGACAGGACTCCTACGAGCAGTACTTC
TRBV5-4	TRBJ2-2	-	-	CASSAYRAAGELFF	TGTGCCAGCAGCGCGTACAGGGCCGCCGGGGAGCTGTTTTTT
TRBV24-1	TRBJ1-1	TRBD1	-	CATSDRGTVGAFF	TGTGCCACCAGTGACCGAGGGACAGTCGGAGCTTTCTTT
TRBV4-2	TRBJ2-7	TRBD2	-	CASSQVGGEGLAPPTF	TGTGCCAGCAGCCAAGTTGGGGGTGAGGGACTAGCCCCACCAACCTTC
TRBV9	TRBJ2-3	TRBD2	-	CASSTDPGTSGTDTQYF	TGTGCCAGCAGCACCGACCCCGGGACTAGCGGCACAGATACGCAGTATTTT
TRBV9	TRBJ1-2	TRBD1	-	CASSAHPRGLADYGYTF	TGTGCCAGCAGTGCTCACCCCAGGGGGCTCGCGGACTATGGCTACACCTTC
TRBV30	TRBJ2-4	-	once	CAWSPPMGAENIQYF	TGTGCCTGGAGCCCCCCGATGGGGGCCGAGAACATTCAGTACTTC
TRBV19	TRBJ2-7	-	-	CASTRQLYEQYF	TGTGCCAGTACCCGACAACTCTACGAGCAGTACTTC
TRBV11-2	TRBJ2-7	TRBD1	-	CASSLDRDYEQYF	TGTGCCAGCAGCTTGGACAGGGACTACGAGCAGTACTTC
TRBV27	TRBJ2-7	TRBD2	-	CASSLFVGGSYPYEQYF	TGTGCCAGCAGTTTATTTGTCGGCGGGAGCTACCCCTACGAGCAGTACTTC
TRBV7-2	TRBJ1-2	-	-	CASSPLGRNYGYTF	TGTGCCAGCAGCCCGTTGGGGCGGAACTATGGCTACACCTTC
TRBV3-1/TRBV3-2	TRBJ1-2	-	few	CASSQAQRNANYGYTF	TGTGCCAGCAGCCAAGCACAGCGGAATGCTAACTATGGCTACACCTTC
TRBV16	TRBJ2-7	-	once	CASSSQTGSTRQYF	TGTGCCAGCAGCTCCCAGACAGGATCTACGAGGCAGTACTTC
TRBV10-3	TRBJ1-5	-	once	CAISEGQGYQPQHF	TGTGCCATCAGTGAGGGGCAGGGCTATCAGCCCCAGCATTTT
TRBV10-3	TRBJ2-3	TRBD2	-	CAISSPGNWRSGRRTDTQYF	TGTGCCATCAGTTCCCCAGGTAATTGGCGTAGCGGGAGGCGCACAGATACGCAGTATTTT
TRBV27	TRBJ2-1	TRBD2	-	CASSLLTGTSGTVEQFF	TGTGCCAGCAGTTTATTGACCGGGACTAGCGGGACTGTTGAGCAGTTCTTC
TRBV5-5	TRBJ1-2	-	-	CASSLDRYPYGYTF	TGTGCCAGCAGCCTTGACAGATATCCATATGGCTACACCTTC
TRBV28	TRBJ1-2	-	-	CASNTATPGGYTF	TGTGCCAGCAATACAGCCACCCCGGGGGGCTACACCTTC
TRBV5-4	TRBJ2-1	-	-	CASSPRALSDFSGEQFF	TGTGCCAGCAGCCCCCGAGCCCTTTCGGACTTCTCCGGTGAGCAGTTCTTC
TRBV4-1	TRBJ1-4	TRBD1	-	CASSQDRWDRGNEKLFF	TGCGCCAGCAGCCAAGATCGCTGGGACAGGGGGAATGAAAAACTGTTTTTT
TRBV7-9	TRBJ2-4	-	once	CASSLPGPDIQYF	TGTGCCAGCAGCTTACCAGGTCCGGACATTCAGTACTTC
TRBV28	TRBJ1-1	-	-	CASSPSARIREAFF	TGTGCCTCCTCCCCTTCCGCTCGTATACGGGAAGCTTTCTTT
TRBV7-3	TRBJ1-1	TRBD1	-	CASSLAGTGFTEAFF	TGTGCCAGCAGCTTAGCCGGGACAGGGTTCACTGAAGCTTTCTTT
TRBV7-3	TRBJ2-1	TRBD2	-	CASSFLRLAGGTEQFF	TGTGCCAGCAGCTTCTTGAGACTAGCGGGAGGTACTGAGCAGTTCTTC
TRBV15	TRBJ1-1	TRBD1	-	CATSRGQDEAFF	TGTGCCACCAGCCGGGGACAGGATGAAGCTTTCTTT
TRBV5-1	TRBJ2-6	TRBD1	-	CASSTGDPTSGANVLTF	TGCGCCAGCAGCACAGGGGACCCGACATCCGGGGCCAACGTCCTGACTTTC
TRBV6-6	TRBJ1-2	-	-	CASRRGDDYGYTF	TGTGCCAGCAGACGGGGGGACGACTATGGCTACACCTTC
TRBV6-2/TRBV6-3	TRBJ2-3	TRBD2	-	CASSYSESGRVTDTQYF	TGTGCCAGCAGTTATTCCGAAAGCGGGAGGGTCACAGATACGCAGTATTTT
TRBV29-1	TRBJ2-1	-	once	CSVVSHLGLRSSYNEQFF	TGCAGCGTTGTGAGTCACTTGGGACTGCGGAGCTCCTACAATGAGCAGTTCTTC
TRBV4-2	TRBJ2-2	TRBD2	-	CASSQGASGSSGELFF	TGTGCCAGCAGCCAGGGGGCTAGCGGGAGCTCCGGGGAGCTGTTTTTT
TRBV29-1	TRBJ2-7	-	-	CSVEDLGYEQYF	TGCAGCGTTGAAGATCTAGGTTACGAGCAGTACTTC
TRBV6-6	TRBJ1-1	TRBD1	once	CASSYSNRGMNTEAFF	TGTGCCAGCAGTTACTCAAACAGGGGGATGAACACTGAAGCTTTCTTT
TRBV15	TRBJ2-7	TRBD2	-	CATSRGAGYYEQYF	TGTGCCACCAGCAGAGGAGCGGGGTACTACGAGCAGTACTTC
TRBV9	TRBJ1-6	-	-	CASSVKGQPNSPLHF	TGTGCCAGCAGCGTAAAGGGACAACCTAATTCACCCCTCCACTTT
TRBV30	TRBJ1-1	-	-	CAWRGGAGEAFF	TGTGCCTGGAGGGGAGGGGCCGGGGAGGCTTTCTTT
TRBV7-9	TRBJ2-1	TRBD2	once	CASSLGRLAGGYEQFF	TGTGCCAGCAGCTTAGGGCGCCTAGCGGGAGGTTATGAGCAGTTCTTC
TRBV10-3	TRBJ1-1	TRBD1	-	CAISDPGQGLTEAFF	TGTGCCATCAGTGATCCGGGACAGGGTCTCACTGAAGCTTTCTTT
TRBV28	TRBJ2-7	TRBD2	-	CASSLLAGGTTNEQYF	TGTGCCAGCAGTTTGCTAGCGGGAGGAACCACTAACGAGCAGTACTTC
TRBV5-1	TRBJ1-1	TRBD1	-	CASSFAGQGNTEAFF	TGCGCCAGCAGCTTCGCGGGACAGGGGAACACTGAAGCTTTCTTT
TRBV13	TRBJ1-3	-	-	CASSLDRGSGNTIYF	TGTGCCAGCAGCTTAGACCGGGGATCTGGAAACACCATATATTTT
TRBV28	TRBJ2-1	-	once	CASTLSGNNNEQFF	TGTGCCAGCACCCTTAGCGGTAATAACAATGAGCAGTTCTTC